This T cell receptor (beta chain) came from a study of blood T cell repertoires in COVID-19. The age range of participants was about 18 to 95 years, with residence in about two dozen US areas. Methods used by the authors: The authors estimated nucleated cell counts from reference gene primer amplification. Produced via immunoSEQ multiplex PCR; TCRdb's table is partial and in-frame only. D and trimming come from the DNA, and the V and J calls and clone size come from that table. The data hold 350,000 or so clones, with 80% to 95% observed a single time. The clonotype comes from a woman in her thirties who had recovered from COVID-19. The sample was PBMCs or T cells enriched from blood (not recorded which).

CDR3 DNA sequence: TGTGCCAGCAGCTTTTCCCCGCGCCTCAATGAGCAGTTCTTC. Translating it yields CASSFSPRLNEQFF. The gene calls are TRBV7-2 and TRBJ2-1, with no clear D. The V end lost 3 bases, the J end lost 6 bases, and 12 bases lay between the germline ends. The CDR3 consists of 14 residues. The germline gives CDR1 SGHTA, CDR2 FQGNSA.